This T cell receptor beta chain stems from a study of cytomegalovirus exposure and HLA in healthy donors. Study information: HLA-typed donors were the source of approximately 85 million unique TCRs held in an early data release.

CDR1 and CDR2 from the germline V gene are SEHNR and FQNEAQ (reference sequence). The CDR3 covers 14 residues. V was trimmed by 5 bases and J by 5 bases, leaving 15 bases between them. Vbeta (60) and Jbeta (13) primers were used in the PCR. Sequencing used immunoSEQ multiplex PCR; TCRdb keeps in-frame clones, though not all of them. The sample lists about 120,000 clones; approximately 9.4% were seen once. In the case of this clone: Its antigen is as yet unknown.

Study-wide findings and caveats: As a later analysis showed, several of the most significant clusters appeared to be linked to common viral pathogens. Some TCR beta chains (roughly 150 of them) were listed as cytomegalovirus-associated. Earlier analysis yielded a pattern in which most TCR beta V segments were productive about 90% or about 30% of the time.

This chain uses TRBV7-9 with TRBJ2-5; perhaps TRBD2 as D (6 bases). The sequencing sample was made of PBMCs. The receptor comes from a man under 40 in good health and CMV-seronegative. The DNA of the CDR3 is TGTGCCAGCAGCAAGTTAGACGGAGGGGAGACCCAGTACTTC. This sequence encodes CASSKLDGGETQYF.